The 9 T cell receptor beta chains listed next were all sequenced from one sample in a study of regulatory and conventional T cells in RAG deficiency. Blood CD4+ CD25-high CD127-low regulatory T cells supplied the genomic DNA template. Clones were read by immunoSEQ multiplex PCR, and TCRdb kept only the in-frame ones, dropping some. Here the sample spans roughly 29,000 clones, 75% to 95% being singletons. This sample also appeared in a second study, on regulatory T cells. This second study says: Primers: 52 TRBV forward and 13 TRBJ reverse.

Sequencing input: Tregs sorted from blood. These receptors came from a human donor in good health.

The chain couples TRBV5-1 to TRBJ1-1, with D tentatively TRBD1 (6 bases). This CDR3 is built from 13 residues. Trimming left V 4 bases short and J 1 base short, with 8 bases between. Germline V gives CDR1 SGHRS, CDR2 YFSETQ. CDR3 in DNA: TGCGCCAGCAGCACGGGACAGAACACTGAAGCTTTCTTT. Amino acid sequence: CASSTGQNTEAFF.

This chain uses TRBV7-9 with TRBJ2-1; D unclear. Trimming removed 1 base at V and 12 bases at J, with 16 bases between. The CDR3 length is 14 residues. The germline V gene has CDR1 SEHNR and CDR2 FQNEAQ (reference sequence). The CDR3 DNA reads TGTGCCAGCAGCTTAGGCCAGCTTGGCGTGGGGCAGTTCTTC. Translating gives CASSLGQLGVGQFF.

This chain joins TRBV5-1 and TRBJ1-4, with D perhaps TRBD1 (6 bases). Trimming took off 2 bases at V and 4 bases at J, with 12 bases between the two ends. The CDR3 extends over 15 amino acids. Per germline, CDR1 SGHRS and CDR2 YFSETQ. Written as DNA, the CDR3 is TGCGCCAGCAGCTTCGTCGGACAGCTTAATGAAAAACTGTTTTTT. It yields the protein CASSFVGQLNEKLFF.

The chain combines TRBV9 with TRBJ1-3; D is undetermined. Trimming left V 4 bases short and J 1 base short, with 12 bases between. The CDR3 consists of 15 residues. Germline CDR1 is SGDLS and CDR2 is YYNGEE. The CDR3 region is CASSSRPGSGNTIYF. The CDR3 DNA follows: TGTGCCAGCAGCTCACGACCCGGGTCTGGAAACACCATATATTTT. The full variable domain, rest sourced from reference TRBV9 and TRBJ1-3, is DSGVTQTPKHLITATGQRVTLRCSPRSGDLSVYWYQQSLDQGLQFLIQYYNGEERAKGNILERFSAQQFPDLHSELNLSSLELGDSALYFCASSSRPGSGNTIYFGEGSWLTVV.

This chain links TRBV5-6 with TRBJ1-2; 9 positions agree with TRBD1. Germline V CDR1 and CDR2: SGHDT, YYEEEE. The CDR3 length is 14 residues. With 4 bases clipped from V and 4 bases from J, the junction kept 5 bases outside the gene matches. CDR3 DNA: TGTGCCAGCAGCCCGGGACAGGGCTTCTATGGCTACACCTTC. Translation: CASSPGQGFYGYTF. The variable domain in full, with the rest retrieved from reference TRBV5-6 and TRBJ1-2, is DAGVTQSPTHLIKTRGQQVTLRCSPKSGHDTVSWYQQALGQGPQFIFQYYEEEERQRGNFPDRFSGHQFPNYSSELNVNALLLGDSALYLCASSPGQGFYGYTFGSGTRLTVV.

Here the CDR3 DNA reads TGTGCCAGCAGTTTAAGGCCCCTGAACACTGAAGCTTTCTTT. As protein: CASSLRPLNTEAFF. The V call is TRBV27, the J call TRBJ1-1; D gene unclear. This CDR3 contains 14 residues. V was pared by 2 bases and J by 0 bases, with 7 bases between. The germline V gene has CDR1 MNHEY and CDR2 SMNVEV (reference sequence).

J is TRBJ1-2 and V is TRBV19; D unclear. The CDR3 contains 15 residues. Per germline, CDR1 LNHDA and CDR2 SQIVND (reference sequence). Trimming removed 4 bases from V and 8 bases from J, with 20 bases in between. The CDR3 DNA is TGTGCCAGTAGTACTGGTCGGGTAATCGGGTTGGGCTACACCTTC. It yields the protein CASSTGRVIGLGYTF.

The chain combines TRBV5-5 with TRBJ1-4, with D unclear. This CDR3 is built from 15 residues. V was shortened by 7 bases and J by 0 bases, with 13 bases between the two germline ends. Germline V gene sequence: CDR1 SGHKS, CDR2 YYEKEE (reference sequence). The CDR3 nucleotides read TGTGCCAGCTCCATTGCCCCCACAACTAATGAAAAACTGTTTTTT. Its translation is CASSIAPTTNEKLFF.

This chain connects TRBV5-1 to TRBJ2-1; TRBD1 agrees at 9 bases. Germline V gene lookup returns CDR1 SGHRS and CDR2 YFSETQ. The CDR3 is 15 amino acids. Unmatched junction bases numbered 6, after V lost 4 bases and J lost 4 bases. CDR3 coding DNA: TGCGCCAGCAGCCTTACAGGGGGCGGTTACAATGAGCAGTTCTTC. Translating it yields CASSLTGGGYNEQFF.